The rows below give T cell receptor beta chains drawn from one sample of a study of early T cells in non-severe SARS-CoV-2 infection. From the 5' RACE reads, TCRdb called clonotypes with MiXCR, one entry per CDR3 protein. The table includes about 38,000 distinct CDR3 sequences, over 3.5% detected once. Sequencing was performed on whole blood. Receptor source: an adult who was a healthcare worker with PCR-confirmed SARS-CoV-2 infection or an uninfected control (not recorded which). Both conserved end residues are part of each CDR3. The D gene is left open where the match is weak. Expanded clones are given a class, and other clones once, few, many or no size at all.

d_call: TRBD2
j_call: TRBJ2-1
clone_size: many
v_call: TRBV4-1
cdr3_nt: TGCGCCAGCAGCCAAGCTAGGACTAGCGGGGGCCGGGAGCAGTTCTTC
cdr3_aa: CASSQARTSGGREQFF

d_call: NA
j_call: TRBJ2-5
clone_size: many
v_call: TRBV20-1
cdr3_nt: TGCAGTGTTCGGAAGATAGAGACCCAGTACTTC
cdr3_aa: CSVRKIETQYF

d_call: TRBD1
j_call: TRBJ2-7
clone_size: many
v_call: TRBV20-1
cdr3_nt: TGCAGTGCTACGGACGGAGGACAGGGGGCTGCCGAGCAGTACTTC
cdr3_aa: CSATDGGQGAAEQYF

d_call: TRBD1
j_call: TRBJ1-1
clone_size: many
v_call: TRBV10-3
cdr3_nt: TGTGCCAGCGGACCGATGGGACAGGGAGAAGCTTTCTTT
cdr3_aa: CASGPMGQGEAFF

d_call: TRBD2
j_call: TRBJ2-1
clone_size: many
v_call: TRBV4-1
cdr3_nt: TGCGCCAGCAGCCAAGATCAATTCGCTAGCGGGGGGCAGGAGCAGTTCTTC
cdr3_aa: CASSQDQFASGGQEQFF

d_call: NA
j_call: TRBJ2-2
clone_size: NA
v_call: TRBV7-2
cdr3_nt: TGTGCCAGCAGCTTCCGGGGTAGTACCGGGGAGCTGTTTTTT
cdr3_aa: CASSFRGSTGELFF

d_call: NA
j_call: TRBJ2-2
clone_size: many
v_call: TRBV10-3
cdr3_nt: TGTGCCATCATTAAAACACGGGGATGGAGTCACACCGGGGAGCTGTTTTTT
cdr3_aa: CAIIKTRGWSHTGELFF

d_call: NA
j_call: TRBJ2-3
clone_size: many
v_call: TRBV18
cdr3_nt: TGTGCCAGCTCTGGATCAGTTGCGGGGTCTAGCACAGATACGCAGTATTTT
cdr3_aa: CASSGSVAGSSTDTQYF

d_call: NA
j_call: TRBJ1-2
clone_size: many
v_call: TRBV6-6
cdr3_nt: TGTGCCAGCAGATCGCTGACGGATAACTATGGCTACACCTTC
cdr3_aa: CASRSLTDNYGYTF

d_call: TRBD1
j_call: TRBJ1-1
clone_size: many
v_call: TRBV12-3/TRBV12-4
cdr3_nt: TGTGCCAGCAGTTCGGGACAGGGTCGGTCTGAAGCTTTCTTT
cdr3_aa: CASSSGQGRSEAFF

d_call: NA
j_call: TRBJ2-6
clone_size: many
v_call: TRBV6-1
cdr3_nt: TGTGCCAGCATAGGGAGATTCCTCTCTGGGGCCAACGTCCTGACTTTC
cdr3_aa: CASIGRFLSGANVLTF

d_call: TRBD1
j_call: TRBJ2-7
clone_size: many
v_call: TRBV5-1
cdr3_nt: TGCGCCAGCAGCTTACAACAGGGGGCAGGCGAGCAGTACTTC
cdr3_aa: CASSLQQGAGEQYF

d_call: NA
j_call: TRBJ1-1
clone_size: NA
v_call: TRBV4-1
cdr3_nt: TGCGCCAGCAGCCAACAGAGGGAATACTACACTGAAGCTTTCTTT
cdr3_aa: CASSQQREYYTEAFF

d_call: NA
j_call: TRBJ2-3
clone_size: few
v_call: TRBV11-2
cdr3_nt: TGTGCCAGCAGCTTGTTTACGGGGGCCCTGCCAGATACGCAGTATTTT
cdr3_aa: CASSLFTGALPDTQYF

d_call: NA
j_call: TRBJ2-1
clone_size: many
v_call: TRBV6-6
cdr3_nt: TGTGCCAGCAGTCGGTCTGGGACCGCCAGCAATGAGCAGTTCTTC
cdr3_aa: CASSRSGTASNEQFF

d_call: NA
j_call: TRBJ2-7
clone_size: many
v_call: TRBV5-1
cdr3_nt: TGCGCCAGCAGGGAAGACTGGGACGAGCAGTACTTC
cdr3_aa: CASREDWDEQYF

d_call: NA
j_call: TRBJ2-1
clone_size: many
v_call: TRBV3-1
cdr3_nt: TGTGCCAGCAGCCAAGATTTAGGAGACTCCTACAATGAGCAGTTCTTC
cdr3_aa: CASSQDLGDSYNEQFF

d_call: NA
j_call: TRBJ2-5
clone_size: many
v_call: TRBV29-1
cdr3_nt: TGCAGCGCGAGGGTGTTCGGGGAGACCCAGTACTTC
cdr3_aa: CSARVFGETQYF

d_call: NA
j_call: TRBJ2-4
clone_size: many
v_call: TRBV20-1
cdr3_nt: TGCAGTGCTAGAGAACCGGGTATTGGGGGAAACATTCAGTACTTC
cdr3_aa: CSAREPGIGGNIQYF

d_call: TRBD2
j_call: TRBJ2-1
clone_size: medium-sized
v_call: TRBV19
cdr3_nt: TGTGCCAGTAGTATAGGGGGACTAGAACACAATGAGCAGTTCTTC
cdr3_aa: CASSIGGLEHNEQFF

d_call: TRBD1
j_call: TRBJ1-2
clone_size: many
v_call: TRBV12-3/TRBV12-4
cdr3_nt: TGTGCCAGCAGTGGACAGGGAATCTATGGCTACACCTTC
cdr3_aa: CASSGQGIYGYTF

d_call: TRBD2
j_call: TRBJ2-1
clone_size: NA
v_call: TRBV5-4
cdr3_nt: TGTGCCAGCAGCTTGGGGACTAGCGGGACCTACAATGAGCAGTTCTTC
cdr3_aa: CASSLGTSGTYNEQFF

d_call: TRBD2
j_call: TRBJ2-2
clone_size: NA
v_call: TRBV2
cdr3_nt: TGTGCCAGCAGGATGTCTAGCGGGACCGGGGAGCTGTTTTTT
cdr3_aa: CASRMSSGTGELFF

d_call: TRBD1
j_call: TRBJ2-7
clone_size: many
v_call: TRBV15
cdr3_nt: TGTGCCACCAGCAGAGTACAGGGGGTTTCCTACGAGCAGTACTTC
cdr3_aa: CATSRVQGVSYEQYF

d_call: TRBD1
j_call: TRBJ1-5
clone_size: NA
v_call: TRBV10-3
cdr3_nt: TGTGCCATCAGTGATGCTCCAGGACAGGTTAATCAGCCCCAGCATTTT
cdr3_aa: CAISDAPGQVNQPQHF

d_call: NA
j_call: TRBJ1-2
clone_size: many
v_call: TRBV4-1
cdr3_nt: TGCGCCAGCAGCCAAGCTGAAGGGGGTGGCTACACCTTC
cdr3_aa: CASSQAEGGGYTF

d_call: NA
j_call: TRBJ1-1
clone_size: NA
v_call: TRBV7-6
cdr3_nt: TGTGCCAGCAGCTTAAATGGGGACGCTGAAGCTTTCTTT
cdr3_aa: CASSLNGDAEAFF

d_call: NA
j_call: TRBJ2-7
clone_size: many
v_call: TRBV7-6
cdr3_nt: TGTGCCAGCAGCCCCTCCGAGGTCTACGAGCAGTACTTC
cdr3_aa: CASSPSEVYEQYF

d_call: NA
j_call: TRBJ1-2
clone_size: few
v_call: TRBV3-1
cdr3_nt: TGTGCCAGCAGCCAAGCGAGCTATGGCTACACCTTC
cdr3_aa: CASSQASYGYTF

d_call: NA
j_call: TRBJ2-1
clone_size: few
v_call: TRBV3-1
cdr3_nt: TGTGCCAGCAGCCAAGGATTGGGGGAGCAGTTCTTC
cdr3_aa: CASSQGLGEQFF

d_call: NA
j_call: TRBJ2-7
clone_size: many
v_call: TRBV10-3
cdr3_nt: TGTGCCATCAACCCGGGACAAGCGGCCTACGAGCAGTACTTC
cdr3_aa: CAINPGQAAYEQYF

d_call: NA
j_call: TRBJ1-1
clone_size: many
v_call: TRBV20-1
cdr3_nt: TGCAGTGCTAGACGTACAGGAACTACAGGGACTAACACTGAAGCTTTCTTT
cdr3_aa: CSARRTGTTGTNTEAFF

d_call: TRBD2
j_call: TRBJ2-1
clone_size: few
v_call: TRBV29-1
cdr3_nt: TGCAGCGTTGAAGAAACTAGCGGGGGGTCCTACAATGAGCAGTTCTTC
cdr3_aa: CSVEETSGGSYNEQFF

d_call: NA
j_call: TRBJ1-5
clone_size: NA
v_call: TRBV30
cdr3_nt: TGTGCCTGGAGTCGGGCGTATAGCAATCAGCCCCAGCATTTT
cdr3_aa: CAWSRAYSNQPQHF

d_call: NA
j_call: TRBJ1-2
clone_size: few
v_call: TRBV5-4
cdr3_nt: TGTGCCAGCACCCCGGACCGCTTCTATGGCTACACCTTC
cdr3_aa: CASTPDRFYGYTF

d_call: NA
j_call: TRBJ1-2
clone_size: many
v_call: TRBV5-4
cdr3_nt: TGTGCCAGCAGCTTGGCCGGGGTTCCTAACTATGGCTACACCTTC
cdr3_aa: CASSLAGVPNYGYTF

d_call: NA
j_call: TRBJ2-7
clone_size: medium-sized
v_call: TRBV12-3/TRBV12-4
cdr3_nt: TGTGCCAGCAGACTCGAAGGGGGTAGAGCCTACGAGCAGTACTTC
cdr3_aa: CASRLEGGRAYEQYF

d_call: TRBD1
j_call: TRBJ1-6
clone_size: many
v_call: TRBV30
cdr3_nt: TGTGCCTGGAGTCTACAGGGGAGCTCCTATAATTCACCCCTCCACTTT
cdr3_aa: CAWSLQGSSYNSPLHF

d_call: NA
j_call: TRBJ1-4
clone_size: NA
v_call: TRBV7-7
cdr3_nt: TGTGCCAGCAGCTTAACCGCGGGAGTTAATGAAAAACTGTTTTTT
cdr3_aa: CASSLTAGVNEKLFF

d_call: TRBD1
j_call: TRBJ1-1
clone_size: many
v_call: TRBV20-1
cdr3_nt: TGCAGTGCTAGAGATGGGGACAGGGCAAGTTCTGAAGCTTTCTTT
cdr3_aa: CSARDGDRASSEAFF

d_call: NA
j_call: TRBJ1-2
clone_size: many
v_call: TRBV27
cdr3_nt: TGTGCCAGCCTCGGCGGCCGTGGCTACACCTTC
cdr3_aa: CASLGGRGYTF

d_call: NA
j_call: TRBJ2-3
clone_size: many
v_call: TRBV6-2/TRBV6-3
cdr3_nt: TGTGCCAGCAGCCGCGGGGGCCCACAGAATACGCAGTATTTT
cdr3_aa: CASSRGGPQNTQYF

d_call: NA
j_call: TRBJ1-4
clone_size: many
v_call: TRBV18
cdr3_nt: TGTGCCAGCTCACCATCCCCGGACAAACTGTTTTTT
cdr3_aa: CASSPSPDKLFF

d_call: NA
j_call: TRBJ1-1
clone_size: NA
v_call: TRBV9
cdr3_nt: TGTGCCAGCAGCGCCAGGGTTAACACTGAAGCTTTCTTT
cdr3_aa: CASSARVNTEAFF